This TCR beta chain came from a study of T cells after posttransplantation cyclophosphamide. A marrow graft followed busulfan-fludarabine conditioning, with cyclophosphamide on days +3 and +4. This clone was observed at least ten times. Generated by immunoSEQ multiplex PCR, the TCRdb table keeps only in-frame clones and is missing some. The repertoire consists of under 20,000 clones, none detected only once. Per germline, CDR1 MDHEN and CDR2 SYDVKM. V was cut by 3 bases and J by 3 bases, with 18 bases left in between. The CDR3 contains 17 residues. The sequencing here drew on PBMCs, taken after allogeneic stem cell transplant with posttransplant cyclophosphamide. The V gene is TRBV28, the J gene TRBJ1-5; D is possibly TRBD1 (6 bases). The TCR was taken from a female patient in her 30s who received an allogeneic stem cell transplant from a related donor, was CMV-positive, and had no GVHD. Some T cells may originate from the graft donor. CDR3 nucleotide sequence: TGTGCCAGCAGTTTGATCTTTTACCGGGACACCAATCAGCCCCAGCATTTT. It yields the protein CASSLIFYRDTNQPQHF. Drawing the rest from reference TRBV28 and TRBJ1-5, the complete variable domain is DVKVTQSSRYLVKRTGEKVFLECVQDMDHENMFWYRQDPGLGLRLIYFSYDVKMKEKGDIPEGYSVSREKKERFSLILESASTNQTSMYLCASSLIFYRDTNQPQHFGDGTRLSIL.